A selection of T cell receptor beta chains follows, all from one sample in a study of blood T cell repertoires in COVID-19. The table came from immunoSEQ multiplex PCR; TCRdb's copy has only in-frame clones and leaves some out. The sample has about 90,000 clones; about 89% are singletons. The sample taken for sequencing was peripheral blood. The receptors stem from a human donor in a cohort sampled during active COVID-19. Each CDR3 is given with its conserved first and last residue. Each record gives: D gene, V gene, clone size, J gene, CDR3 DNA, CDR3 protein. The D gene is left open where the match is weak. Only some rows state a clone size, as once, few, many or a class for expanded clones.

d_call: TRBD1; v_call: TRBV6-5; clone_size: few; j_call: TRBJ1-3; cdr3_nt: TGTGCCAGCAGTACCGGGACAGGGCGAAACACCATATATTTT; cdr3_aa: CASSTGTGRNTIYF
d_call: TRBD1; v_call: TRBV4-1; clone_size: NA; j_call: TRBJ1-2; cdr3_nt: TGCGCCAGCAGCCTAACAGGGGGCGGCCCTTACTACACCTTC; cdr3_aa: CASSLTGGGPYYTF
d_call: NA; v_call: TRBV11-2; clone_size: NA; j_call: TRBJ1-2; cdr3_nt: TGTGCCAGCAGCCCAACCGGGGGGGGGCATAAGTATGGCTACACCTTC; cdr3_aa: CASSPTGGGHKYGYTF
d_call: NA; v_call: TRBV6-5; clone_size: NA; j_call: TRBJ2-3; cdr3_nt: TGTGCCAGCAGGGCGGGCCCAGTCGGGACGCAGTATTTT; cdr3_aa: CASRAGPVGTQYF
d_call: NA; v_call: TRBV10-3; clone_size: NA; j_call: TRBJ2-3; cdr3_nt: TGTGCCGTCTCGGTAGGGGGCACAGATACGCAGTATTTT; cdr3_aa: CAVSVGGTDTQYF
d_call: NA; v_call: TRBV10-2; clone_size: NA; j_call: TRBJ2-2; cdr3_nt: TGCGCCAGCAACAGGGTGGACGGGGAGCTGTTTTTT; cdr3_aa: CASNRVDGELFF
d_call: NA; v_call: TRBV9; clone_size: NA; j_call: TRBJ2-7; cdr3_nt: TGTGCCAGCAGCGTAGGGGCAGGGCCTCGGTACGAGCAGTACTTC; cdr3_aa: CASSVGAGPRYEQYF
d_call: NA; v_call: TRBV7-3; clone_size: few; j_call: TRBJ1-1; cdr3_nt: TGTGCCAGCAGCCTGACGACCGCGGGGTCGACTGAAGCTTTCTTT; cdr3_aa: CASSLTTAGSTEAFF
d_call: TRBD1; v_call: TRBV4-2; clone_size: few; j_call: TRBJ1-5; cdr3_nt: TGTGCCAGCAGCCAAGAAGCGGGACAGGGGTATCAGCCCCAGCATTTT; cdr3_aa: CASSQEAGQGYQPQHF
d_call: TRBD1; v_call: TRBV18; clone_size: NA; j_call: TRBJ1-2; cdr3_nt: TGTGCCAGCTCACCAGTGAGAACAGGGGGGGGCCTTCTTTTCTATGGCTACACCTTC; cdr3_aa: CASSPVRTGGGLLFYGYTF
d_call: TRBD1; v_call: TRBV7-8; clone_size: NA; j_call: TRBJ2-1; cdr3_nt: TGTGCCAGCAGCTTACGGCAGGGGGCAAGTGAGCAGTTCTTC; cdr3_aa: CASSLRQGASEQFF
d_call: NA; v_call: TRBV5-1; clone_size: NA; j_call: TRBJ2-2; cdr3_nt: TGCGCCAGCAGCTTGATGTCCGGGGGAAACACCGGGGAGCTGTTTTTT; cdr3_aa: CASSLMSGGNTGELFF
d_call: TRBD2; v_call: TRBV7-3; clone_size: NA; j_call: TRBJ2-3; cdr3_nt: TGTGCCAGCAGCTTAACTGGCGGGGGAGGCACAGATACGCAGTATTTT; cdr3_aa: CASSLTGGGGTDTQYF
d_call: NA; v_call: TRBV14; clone_size: NA; j_call: TRBJ2-7; cdr3_nt: TGTGCCAGCAGCCAAGGCACAGGGTCCTACGAGCAGTACTTC; cdr3_aa: CASSQGTGSYEQYF
d_call: TRBD1; v_call: TRBV7-2; clone_size: NA; j_call: TRBJ1-6; cdr3_nt: TGTGCCAGCAGTTCCGGGACAGGGAATTCACCCCTCCACTTT; cdr3_aa: CASSSGTGNSPLHF
d_call: NA; v_call: TRBV11-2; clone_size: NA; j_call: TRBJ1-6; cdr3_nt: TGTGCCAGCAGCCCATCCACGGGGACCTATAATTCACCCCTCCACTTT; cdr3_aa: CASSPSTGTYNSPLHF
d_call: TRBD2; v_call: TRBV19; clone_size: NA; j_call: TRBJ2-5; cdr3_nt: TGTGCCAGTAGTATAGGAAAGACTAGCGGGGGACCTCAAGAGACCCAGTACTTC; cdr3_aa: CASSIGKTSGGPQETQYF
d_call: TRBD1; v_call: TRBV7-2; clone_size: NA; j_call: TRBJ1-2; cdr3_nt: TGTGCCAGCAGCTTAGGGACAGGGGTTGGCTACACCTTC; cdr3_aa: CASSLGTGVGYTF
d_call: TRBD1; v_call: TRBV7-2; clone_size: NA; j_call: TRBJ1-2; cdr3_nt: TGTGCCAGCAGCTTCGGACAGGGGGAAGGCTACACCTTC; cdr3_aa: CASSFGQGEGYTF
d_call: NA; v_call: TRBV2; clone_size: NA; j_call: TRBJ2-2; cdr3_nt: TGTGCCAGCAGCCTTACAGTCATCGGGGAGCTGTTTTTT; cdr3_aa: CASSLTVIGELFF
d_call: NA; v_call: TRBV11-3; clone_size: NA; j_call: TRBJ2-2; cdr3_nt: TGTGCCAGCAGCTTCACGAACACCGGGGAGCTGTTTTTT; cdr3_aa: CASSFTNTGELFF
d_call: NA; v_call: TRBV7-3; clone_size: NA; j_call: TRBJ1-2; cdr3_nt: TGTGCCAGCAGCTTAGACGGAGGGTCGGATGGCTACACCTTC; cdr3_aa: CASSLDGGSDGYTF
d_call: TRBD1; v_call: TRBV6-2/TRBV6-3; clone_size: NA; j_call: TRBJ1-2; cdr3_nt: TGTGCCAGCAGTCACCCCGGGACAGGAAACTATGGCTACACCTTC; cdr3_aa: CASSHPGTGNYGYTF
d_call: NA; v_call: TRBV12-3/TRBV12-4; clone_size: NA; j_call: TRBJ1-1; cdr3_nt: TGTGCCAGCAGCTCCAGGGTAAAGGCTTTCTTT; cdr3_aa: CASSSRVKAFF
d_call: TRBD1; v_call: TRBV6-5; clone_size: NA; j_call: TRBJ1-2; cdr3_nt: TGTGCCAGCAGTCGGGACAGGGGTGCTTACACCTTC; cdr3_aa: CASSRDRGAYTF
d_call: TRBD1; v_call: TRBV6-2/TRBV6-3; clone_size: NA; j_call: TRBJ1-3; cdr3_nt: TGTGCCAGCAGTATCGACAGGGCTGGAAACACCATATATTTT; cdr3_aa: CASSIDRAGNTIYF
d_call: NA; v_call: TRBV6-5; clone_size: NA; j_call: TRBJ1-2; cdr3_nt: TGTGCCAGCAGGGACAGTACTAACTATGGCTACACCTTC; cdr3_aa: CASRDSTNYGYTF
d_call: TRBD2; v_call: TRBV6-4; clone_size: once; j_call: TRBJ2-1; cdr3_nt: TGTGCCAGCAGTGCTGATAGCGGGGGGCCCAATGAGCAGTTCTTC; cdr3_aa: CASSADSGGPNEQFF
d_call: TRBD1; v_call: TRBV28; clone_size: NA; j_call: TRBJ2-7; cdr3_nt: TGTGCCAGCAGTTCCCGGACAGGGAGACCCTACGAGCAGTACTTC; cdr3_aa: CASSSRTGRPYEQYF
d_call: TRBD2; v_call: TRBV3-1/TRBV3-2; clone_size: NA; j_call: TRBJ2-5; cdr3_nt: TGTGCCAGCAGCCAAGACGGGGGGGGCCAAGAGACCCAGTACTTC; cdr3_aa: CASSQDGGGQETQYF
d_call: NA; v_call: TRBV28; clone_size: few; j_call: TRBJ2-5; cdr3_nt: TGTGCCAGCGGTACTAGGAGGATCTCGGGGGAGACCCAGTACTTC; cdr3_aa: CASGTRRISGETQYF
d_call: TRBD1; v_call: TRBV6-2/TRBV6-3; clone_size: NA; j_call: TRBJ1-1; cdr3_nt: TGTGCCAGCAGTTCCCCCGGGACAGGGGCAACTGAAGCTTTCTTT; cdr3_aa: CASSSPGTGATEAFF
d_call: TRBD1; v_call: TRBV7-9; clone_size: NA; j_call: TRBJ1-1; cdr3_nt: TGTGCCAGCATTGGGGCAGGGGGCAGGGGCACTGAAGCTTTCTTT; cdr3_aa: CASIGAGGRGTEAFF
d_call: NA; v_call: TRBV25-1; clone_size: NA; j_call: TRBJ2-3; cdr3_nt: TGTGCCAGCAGTCTCCGGTTGGCAGGGACAGATACGCAGTATTTT; cdr3_aa: CASSLRLAGTDTQYF
d_call: NA; v_call: TRBV15; clone_size: NA; j_call: TRBJ2-3; cdr3_nt: TGTGCCACCAGCAGAGTCAGCGCCGAAGATACGCAGTATTTT; cdr3_aa: CATSRVSAEDTQYF
d_call: NA; v_call: TRBV11-2; clone_size: NA; j_call: TRBJ1-2; cdr3_nt: TGTGCCAGCAGCCCACAGGGCTATGGCTACACCTTC; cdr3_aa: CASSPQGYGYTF
d_call: TRBD1; v_call: TRBV4-1; clone_size: NA; j_call: TRBJ1-4; cdr3_nt: TGCGCCAGCAGCCAAGATCAGGGGGCAAGCGAAAAACTGTTTTTT; cdr3_aa: CASSQDQGASEKLFF
d_call: TRBD1; v_call: TRBV14; clone_size: NA; j_call: TRBJ2-7; cdr3_nt: TGTGCCAGCAGCCGCGAAAGCCAGACAGGGGTCGAGCAGTACTTC; cdr3_aa: CASSRESQTGVEQYF
d_call: NA; v_call: TRBV30; clone_size: NA; j_call: TRBJ1-6; cdr3_nt: TGTGCCTGGACGGGGAGCAGCCGAAATTCACCCCTCCACTTT; cdr3_aa: CAWTGSSRNSPLHF
d_call: NA; v_call: TRBV11-2; clone_size: NA; j_call: TRBJ2-5; cdr3_nt: TGTGCCAGCAGCTTAGATACAGGGTGGGGCCCACTGCACTTC; cdr3_aa: CASSLDTGWGPLHF
d_call: NA; v_call: TRBV28; clone_size: NA; j_call: TRBJ1-6; cdr3_nt: TGTGCCAGCAGTTATGGAGGAAACTATTCACCCCTCCACTTT; cdr3_aa: CASSYGGNYSPLHF
d_call: NA; v_call: TRBV2; clone_size: NA; j_call: TRBJ1-5; cdr3_nt: TGTGCCAGCAGTGGACAGGTGGTGCATCAGCCCCAGCATTTT; cdr3_aa: CASSGQVVHQPQHF
d_call: NA; v_call: TRBV7-3; clone_size: NA; j_call: TRBJ2-2; cdr3_nt: TGTGCCAGCAGCTTATTGTCAGACGGGGAGCTGTTTTTT; cdr3_aa: CASSLLSDGELFF
d_call: NA; v_call: TRBV6-4; clone_size: NA; j_call: TRBJ1-2; cdr3_nt: TGTGCCAGCAGTGACTCGGGGACTGCCTCCTATGGCTACACCTTC; cdr3_aa: CASSDSGTASYGYTF
d_call: NA; v_call: TRBV19; clone_size: NA; j_call: TRBJ1-2; cdr3_nt: TGTGCCAGTACCATACCAGGGACTGTGCGTGGCTACACCTTC; cdr3_aa: CASTIPGTVRGYTF
d_call: NA; v_call: TRBV5-6; clone_size: NA; j_call: TRBJ2-7; cdr3_nt: TGTGCCAGCAGCTTAGGACAGCTCCTGCGGGACGAGCAGTACTTC; cdr3_aa: CASSLGQLLRDEQYF
d_call: NA; v_call: TRBV9; clone_size: NA; j_call: TRBJ2-2; cdr3_nt: TGTGCCAGCAGCGTAGATCATTGGCGGGGGCCCTACACCGGGGAGCTGTTTTTT; cdr3_aa: CASSVDHWRGPYTGELFF
d_call: NA; v_call: TRBV20-1; clone_size: NA; j_call: TRBJ2-1; cdr3_nt: TGCAGTGCCACAGGATACAATGAGCAGTTCTTC; cdr3_aa: CSATGYNEQFF
d_call: NA; v_call: TRBV15; clone_size: NA; j_call: TRBJ1-5; cdr3_nt: TGTGCCACCAGCAGAGACTTGTATAGCAATCAGCCCCAGCATTTT; cdr3_aa: CATSRDLYSNQPQHF
d_call: NA; v_call: TRBV9; clone_size: NA; j_call: TRBJ1-2; cdr3_nt: TGTGCCAGCAGCGTAAGCGGCTCCCGGGGAGGCTACACCTTC; cdr3_aa: CASSVSGSRGGYTF
d_call: TRBD2; v_call: TRBV9; clone_size: NA; j_call: TRBJ2-1; cdr3_nt: TGTGCCAGCAGCTTAGGACTAGCGGGGGCGGGAGAGCAGTTCTTC; cdr3_aa: CASSLGLAGAGEQFF
d_call: NA; v_call: TRBV11-2; clone_size: once; j_call: TRBJ1-1; cdr3_nt: TGTGCCAGCAGCTTTGGGCAGGGGAGGGGTAACACTGAAGCTTTCTTT; cdr3_aa: CASSFGQGRGNTEAFF
d_call: NA; v_call: TRBV5-1; clone_size: NA; j_call: TRBJ1-4; cdr3_nt: TGCGCCAGCAGGGGAGGGGAAAAACTGTTTTTT; cdr3_aa: CASRGGEKLFF
d_call: NA; v_call: TRBV6-5; clone_size: NA; j_call: TRBJ1-6; cdr3_nt: TGTGCCAGCAATCATCGTGGGAGTAATTCACCCCTCCACTTT; cdr3_aa: CASNHRGSNSPLHF
d_call: NA; v_call: TRBV7-9; clone_size: NA; j_call: TRBJ1-3; cdr3_nt: TGTGCCAGCAGCTTACCCACGGACACCATATATTTT; cdr3_aa: CASSLPTDTIYF
d_call: NA; v_call: TRBV19; clone_size: NA; j_call: TRBJ2-5; cdr3_nt: TGTGCCAGTAGACTACCCGGGATACCGGAGACCCAGTACTTC; cdr3_aa: CASRLPGIPETQYF
d_call: NA; v_call: TRBV6-2/TRBV6-3; clone_size: NA; j_call: TRBJ1-2; cdr3_nt: TGTGCCAGCAGCCCTTCTGGAGGGACCCTATATGGCTACACCTTC; cdr3_aa: CASSPSGGTLYGYTF
d_call: TRBD1; v_call: TRBV6-1; clone_size: NA; j_call: TRBJ1-4; cdr3_nt: TGTGCCAGCAGTGAGGGGACAGGGAGACGGGAAAAACTGTTTTTT; cdr3_aa: CASSEGTGRREKLFF
d_call: TRBD1; v_call: TRBV19; clone_size: NA; j_call: TRBJ2-5; cdr3_nt: TGTGCCAGTAGTGGCCGGGACAGGGCTAAGACCCAGTACTTC; cdr3_aa: CASSGRDRAKTQYF